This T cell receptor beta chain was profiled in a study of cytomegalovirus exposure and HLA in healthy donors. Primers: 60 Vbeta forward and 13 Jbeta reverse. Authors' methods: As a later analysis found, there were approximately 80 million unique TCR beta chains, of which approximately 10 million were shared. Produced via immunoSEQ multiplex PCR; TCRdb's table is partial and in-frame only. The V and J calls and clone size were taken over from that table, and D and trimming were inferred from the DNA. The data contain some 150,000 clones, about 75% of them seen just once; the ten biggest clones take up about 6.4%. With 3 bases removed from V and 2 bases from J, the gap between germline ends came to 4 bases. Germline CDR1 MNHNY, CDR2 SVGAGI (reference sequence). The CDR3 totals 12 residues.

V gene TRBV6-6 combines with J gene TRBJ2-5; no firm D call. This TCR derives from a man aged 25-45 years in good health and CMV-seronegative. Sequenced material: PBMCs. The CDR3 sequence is CASSYMQETQYF. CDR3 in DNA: TGTGCCAGCAGTTATATGCAAGAGACCCAGTACTTC.